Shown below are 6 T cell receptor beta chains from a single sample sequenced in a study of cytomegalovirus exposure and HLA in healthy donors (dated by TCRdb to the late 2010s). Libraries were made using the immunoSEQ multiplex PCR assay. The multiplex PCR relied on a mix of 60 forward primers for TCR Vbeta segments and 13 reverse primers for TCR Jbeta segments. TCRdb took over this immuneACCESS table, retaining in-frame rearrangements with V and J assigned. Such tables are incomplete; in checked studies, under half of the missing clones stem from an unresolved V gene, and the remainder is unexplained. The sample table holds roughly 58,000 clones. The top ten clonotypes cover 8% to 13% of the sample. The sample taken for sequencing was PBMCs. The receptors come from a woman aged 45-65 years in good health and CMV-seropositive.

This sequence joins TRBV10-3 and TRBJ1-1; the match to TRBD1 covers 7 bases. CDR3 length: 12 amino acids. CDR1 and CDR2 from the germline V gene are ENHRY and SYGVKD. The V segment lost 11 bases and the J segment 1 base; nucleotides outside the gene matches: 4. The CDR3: CAAGTANTEAFF. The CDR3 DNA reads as TGTGCCGCCGGGACAGCGAACACTGAAGCTTTCTTT.

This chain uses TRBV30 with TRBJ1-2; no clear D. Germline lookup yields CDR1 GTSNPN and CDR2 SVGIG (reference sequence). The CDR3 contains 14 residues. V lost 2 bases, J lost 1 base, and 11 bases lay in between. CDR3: CAWSRSSVNYGYTF. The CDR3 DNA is TGTGCCTGGAGTAGAAGCTCTGTTAACTATGGCTACACCTTC. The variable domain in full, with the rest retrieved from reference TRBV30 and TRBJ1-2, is SQTIHQWPATLVQPVGSPLSLECTVEGTSNPNLYWYRQAAGRGLQLLFYSVGIGQISSEVPQNLSASRPQDRQFILSSKKLLLSDSGFYLCAWSRSSVNYGYTFGSGTRLTVV.

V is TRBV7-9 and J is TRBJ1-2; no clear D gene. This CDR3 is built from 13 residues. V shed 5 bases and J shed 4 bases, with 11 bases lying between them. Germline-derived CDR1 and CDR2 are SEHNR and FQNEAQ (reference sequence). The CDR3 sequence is CASSPDGGYGYTF. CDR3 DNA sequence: TGTGCCAGCAGCCCAGACGGCGGCTATGGCTACACCTTC.

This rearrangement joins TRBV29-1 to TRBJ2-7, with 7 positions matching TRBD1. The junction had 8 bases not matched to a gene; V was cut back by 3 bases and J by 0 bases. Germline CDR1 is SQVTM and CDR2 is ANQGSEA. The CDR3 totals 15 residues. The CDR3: CSVEGTELSSYEQYF. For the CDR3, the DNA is TGCAGCGTTGAGGGGACAGAACTTAGCTCCTACGAGCAGTACTTC.

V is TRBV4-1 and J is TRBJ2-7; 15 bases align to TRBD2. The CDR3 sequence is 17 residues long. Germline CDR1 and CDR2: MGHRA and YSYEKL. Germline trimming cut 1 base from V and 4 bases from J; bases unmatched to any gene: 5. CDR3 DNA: TGCGCCAGCAGCCAAGCCAGAGGGACTAGCGGGAGGTACGAGCAGTACTTC. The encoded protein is CASSQARGTSGRYEQYF.

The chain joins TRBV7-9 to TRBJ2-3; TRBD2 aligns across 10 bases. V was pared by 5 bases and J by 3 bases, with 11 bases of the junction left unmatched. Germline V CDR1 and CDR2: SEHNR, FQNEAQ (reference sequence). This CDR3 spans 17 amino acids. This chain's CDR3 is CASSPKRLAGVTDTQYF. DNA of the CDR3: TGTGCCAGCAGCCCTAAACGCCTAGCGGGAGTTACAGATACGCAGTATTTT.